This TCR beta chain was retrieved from a study of beta chain features in type 1 diabetes. Study results and caveats: Significant though moderate, a shortening of TCRB CDR3s appeared in all four CD4+ subsets of Type 1 diabetes patients.

The study reverse transcribed the entire isolated RNA, so it sequenced expressed TCRB transcripts. Sequenced by immunoSEQ multiplex PCR; TCRdb stores in-frame clones only, minus some. The table lists 150,000 to 200,000 clones, around 8% of them singletons. The J segment lost 0 bases and the V segment lost 2 bases, leaving 9 bases of the junction unmatched. The CDR3 spans 18 residues. CDR1 is MDHEN, CDR2 SYDVKM, per germline. Comment on this clone: Its specificity is unknown.

This chain uses TRBV28 with TRBJ1-4, with 7 positions matching TRBD1. Source material: central memory CD4+ T cells from blood. The TCR comes from a woman aged 40 to 50 with type 1 diabetes. CDR3 sequence: CASSLTRGQPSTNEKLFF. DNA of the CDR3: TGTGCCAGCAGTTTAACGAGGGGGCAGCCTTCAACTAATGAAAAACTGTTTTTT.